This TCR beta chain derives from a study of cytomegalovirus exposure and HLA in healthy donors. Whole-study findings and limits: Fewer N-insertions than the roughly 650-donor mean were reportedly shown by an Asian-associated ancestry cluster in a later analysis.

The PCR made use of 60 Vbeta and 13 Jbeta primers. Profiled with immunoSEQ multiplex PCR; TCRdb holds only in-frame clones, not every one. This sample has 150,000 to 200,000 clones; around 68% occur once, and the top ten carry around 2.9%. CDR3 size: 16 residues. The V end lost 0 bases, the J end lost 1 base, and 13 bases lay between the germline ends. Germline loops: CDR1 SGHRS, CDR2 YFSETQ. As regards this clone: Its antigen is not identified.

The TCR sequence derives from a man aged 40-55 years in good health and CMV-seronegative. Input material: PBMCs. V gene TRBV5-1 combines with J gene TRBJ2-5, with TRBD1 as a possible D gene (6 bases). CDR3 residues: CASSLVPTGIQETQYF. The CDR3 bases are TGCGCCAGCAGCTTGGTCCCGACAGGTATCCAAGAGACCCAGTACTTC.